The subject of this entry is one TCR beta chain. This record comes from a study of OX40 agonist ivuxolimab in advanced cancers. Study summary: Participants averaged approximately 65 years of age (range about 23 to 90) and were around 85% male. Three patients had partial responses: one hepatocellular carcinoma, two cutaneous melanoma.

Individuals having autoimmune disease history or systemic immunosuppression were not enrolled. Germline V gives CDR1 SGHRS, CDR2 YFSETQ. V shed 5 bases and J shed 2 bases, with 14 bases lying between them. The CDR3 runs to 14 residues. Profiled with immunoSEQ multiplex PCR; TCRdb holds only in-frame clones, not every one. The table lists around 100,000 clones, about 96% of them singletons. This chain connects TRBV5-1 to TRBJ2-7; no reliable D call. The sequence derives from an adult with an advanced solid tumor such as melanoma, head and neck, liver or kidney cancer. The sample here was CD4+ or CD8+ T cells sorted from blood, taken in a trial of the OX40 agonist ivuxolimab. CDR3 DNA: TGCGCCAGCAGTGACCGGGCCGTGACCTACGAGCAGTACTTC. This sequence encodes CASSDRAVTYEQYF.